These 27 T cell receptor beta chains originate from one sample sequenced in a study of fetal regulatory T cell absence and autoimmunity. TCRdb's table, derived via immunoSEQ multiplex PCR, lists solely in-frame clones and lacks some. The data contain 95,000 or so clones, roughly 70% of them singletons. Specimen: pancreas tissue. The receptors were gathered from a male donor with IPEX syndrome.

The genes are TRBV5-1 and TRBJ2-1, with a weak D call TRBD2 (5 bases). CDR1 is SGHRS, CDR2 YFSETQ, per germline. Trimming took 1 base from V and 1 from J, leaving 15 bases between them. This CDR3 is 17 amino acids long. The CDR3 DNA follows: TGCGCCAGCAGCTTGATCCGAGGGTTAATGTCCTACAATGAGCAGTTCTTC. Translated: CASSLIRGLMSYNEQFF.

V usage is TRBV21-1 and J usage is TRBJ2-1; the table's TRBD2 call for D was not verified on the DNA. TRBV21-1 constitutes a pseudogene. This CDR3 is 17 amino acids long. CDR3 amino acids: CASSIPTSLISYNEQFF. Here the CDR3 DNA reads TGTGCCAGCAGCATTCCGACTAGCCTCATCTCCTACAATGAGCAGTTCTTC.

V and J are TRBV20-1 and TRBJ2-5; D tentatively reads TRBD1 or TRBD2 (6 bases each). Trimming took 6 bases from V and 4 from J, leaving 9 bases between them. The CDR3 spans 11 residues. Germline CDR1 reads DFQATT; CDR2 reads SNEGSKA (reference sequence). CDR3 coding DNA: TGCAGTGCAAGGGGGGCAGAGACCCAGTACTTC. Translation gives CSARGAETQYF.

The genes are TRBV5-1 and TRBJ1-2; D not resolved. The CDR3 loop spans 14 amino acids. Trimming removed 0 bases from V and 3 bases from J, with 9 bases in between. The germline CDR1 and CDR2 sequences are SGHRS and YFSETQ. The CDR3 sequence is CASSLVGRDYGYTF. As DNA, the CDR3 is TGCGCCAGCAGCTTGGTAGGTAGGGACTATGGCTACACCTTC.

This chain links TRBV7-6 with TRBJ2-7, with 12 bases identical to TRBD1. J lost 5 bases, V lost 2 bases, and 4 bases had no gene match. This CDR3 is 15 amino acids long. Germline CDR1 is SGHVS and CDR2 is FNYEAQ. CDR3 bases: TGTGCCAGCAGCTTACTGGGACAGGGGGCAAACGAGCAGTACTTC. This encodes CASSLLGQGANEQYF. The full variable domain, completed using reference TRBV7-6 and TRBJ2-7, is GAGVSQSPRYKVTKRGQDVALRCDPISGHVSLYWYRQALGQGPEFLTYFNYEAQQDKSGLPNDRFSAERPEGSISTLTIQRTEQRDSAMYRCASSLLGQGANEQYFGPGTRLTVT.

This rearrangement joins TRBV9 to TRBJ2-5, with 11 nucleotides matching TRBD2. The germline V gene has CDR1 SGDLS and CDR2 YYNGEE. The CDR3 covers 16 residues. V shed 4 bases, J shed 2 bases, and the junction held 7 bases outside the gene matches. The CDR3 is CASSPLLAGGQETQYF. CDR3 DNA sequence: TGTGCCAGCAGCCCCCTCTTAGCGGGGGGGCAAGAGACCCAGTACTTC.

CDR3 in DNA: TGTGCCTGGAGTGTTGTTCGACTAGACACAGATACGCAGTATTTT. Translation gives CAWSVVRLDTDTQYF. The chain has TRBV30 and TRBJ2-3; TRBD2 is a possible D gene (6 bases). The CDR3 runs 15 residues. The germline V gene has CDR1 GTSNPN and CDR2 SVGIG (reference sequence). Trimming took 0 bases from V and 2 from J, leaving 12 bases between them.

The rearrangement uses TRBV13 and TRBJ1-1; D is undetermined. The CDR3 length is 13 residues. Looked up from germline, CDR1 is PRHDT and CDR2 is FYEKMQ (reference sequence). Trimming stripped 1 base from V and 0 bases from J, with 3 bases between. In nucleotides, the CDR3 is TGTGCCAGCAGCTTAGATATGAACACTGAAGCTTTCTTT. Its translation is CASSLDMNTEAFF.

This clone has more than one count but fewer than ten. This chain connects TRBV19 to TRBJ1-5; D remains unclear. V was shortened by 0 bases and J by 3 bases, with 0 bases between the two germline ends. Germline V gene data show CDR1 as LNHDA and CDR2 as SQIVND (reference sequence). The CDR3 totals 12 residues. The CDR3 is CASSIDNQPQHF. The CDR3 DNA reads as TGTGCCAGTAGTATAGACAATCAGCCCCAGCATTTT.

The chain combines TRBV2 with TRBJ2-7, with TRBD2 matching over 12 bases. With 4 bases clipped from V and 2 bases from J, the junction kept 0 bases outside the gene matches. The germline gives CDR1 SNHLY, CDR2 FYNNEI. This CDR3 spans 14 amino acids. This CDR3 is CASSASGGAYEQYF. The CDR3 bases are TGTGCCAGCAGTGCTAGCGGGGGGGCCTACGAGCAGTACTTC. The variable domain in full, with the rest retrieved from reference TRBV2 and TRBJ2-7, is EPEVTQTPSHQVTQMGQEVILRCVPISNHLYFYWYRQILGQKVEFLVSFYNNEISEKSEIFDDQFSVERPDGSNFTLKIRSTKLEDSAMYFCASSASGGAYEQYFGPGTRLTVT.

This clone came up a few times. This chain connects TRBV7-2 to TRBJ1-6; 7 nucleotides match TRBD1. From germline, CDR1 is SGHTA and CDR2 FQGNSA. The CDR3 length is 16 residues. V trimming: 1 base; J trimming: 0 bases; junction bases outside the gene matches: 0. The DNA of the CDR3 is TGTGCCAGCAGCTTAGACAGGGGCTCCTATAATTCACCCCTCCACTTT. This codes for CASSLDRGSYNSPLHF. The variable domain in full, completed from reference TRBV7-2 and TRBJ1-6, reads GAGVSQSPSNKVTEKGKDVELRCDPISGHTALYWYRQSLGQGLEFLIYFQGNSAPDKSGLPSDRFSAERTGGSVSTLTIQRTQQEDSAVYLCASSLDRGSYNSPLHFGNGTRLTVT.

The CDR3 sequence: CASSLLSGGPVGELFF. In DNA form, the CDR3 reads TGTGCCAGCAGTTTACTATCGGGGGGGCCGGTCGGGGAGCTGTTTTTT. The chain employs TRBV27 and TRBJ2-2, with TRBD2 matching 8 bases. Trimming removed 2 bases from V and 7 bases from J; junction bases left unmatched: 9. This CDR3 contains 16 residues. CDR1 is MNHEY, CDR2 SMNVEV, per germline (reference sequence).

V is TRBV27 and J is TRBJ2-3; 11 nucleotides align to TRBD2. The CDR3 has 14 amino acids. V was pared by 7 bases and J by 2 bases, with 2 bases of the junction left unmatched. The germline V gene encodes CDR1 MNHEY and CDR2 SMNVEV (reference sequence). The CDR3 DNA follows: TGTGCCAGCACTAGCGGGGGGAACACAGATACGCAGTATTTT. Protein: CASTSGGNTDTQYF.

The chain links TRBV27 to TRBJ2-1; 7 bases match TRBD2. V lost 5 bases and J lost 7; bases outside the gene matches: 14. Germline loops: CDR1 MNHEY, CDR2 SMNVEV (reference sequence). The CDR3 is 16 amino acids. CDR3 region: CASSNGGISFWNEQFF. The CDR3 coding sequence is TGTGCCAGCAGTAACGGGGGGATCTCTTTTTGGAATGAGCAGTTCTTC.

The J gene is TRBJ1-2, the V gene TRBV6-1, with TRBD1 matching 7 bases. CDR3 length equals 14 residues. Per germline, CDR1 MNHNS and CDR2 SASEGT. The V gene end was trimmed by 6 bases and the J gene end by 6 bases; junction bases not matched to a gene: 10. The chain's CDR3 is CASSAGGAWDGYTF. CDR3 bases: TGTGCCAGCAGCGCAGGGGGTGCTTGGGATGGCTACACCTTC.

The V and J genes are TRBV7-9 and TRBJ2-1; D not resolved. This CDR3 has 13 amino acids. Germline V gene data show CDR1 as SEHNR and CDR2 as FQNEAQ (reference sequence). V was pared by 4 bases and J by 0 bases, with 4 bases between. The CDR3: CASSWDSYNEQFF. The DNA of the CDR3 is TGTGCCAGCAGCTGGGACTCCTACAATGAGCAGTTCTTC.

The chain carries TRBV6-5 and TRBJ1-5, with 8 bases that match TRBD1. The germline V gene encodes CDR1 MNHEY and CDR2 SVGAGI. Trimming cost V 6 bases and J 6 bases; bases outside gene matches: 4. This CDR3 is built from 13 residues. CDR3 region: CASRYRGAQPQHF. The CDR3 nucleotides are TGTGCCAGCAGGTACAGGGGGGCTCAGCCCCAGCATTTT.

This clone was detected once. The CDR3 nucleotides are TGTGCCAGCACCCCCGGACTGATCTCCTACGAGCAGTACTTC. Its protein is CASTPGLISYEQYF. This chain uses TRBV5-5 with TRBJ2-7, with D possibly being TRBD2 (5 bases). The germline V gene encodes CDR1 SGHKS and CDR2 YYEKEE (reference sequence). Trimming stripped 6 bases from V and 0 bases from J, with 13 bases between. The CDR3 consists of 14 residues.

This chain uses TRBV19 with TRBJ1-4; D is undetermined. The germline gives CDR1 LNHDA, CDR2 SQIVND (reference sequence). Trimming pared 10 bases from V and 0 bases from J, leaving 9 bases between. The CDR3 consists of 13 residues. The chain's CDR3 is CATHSATNEKLFF. Here the CDR3 DNA reads TGTGCCACCCACAGTGCAACTAATGAAAAACTGTTTTTT.

The table lists this clone with a count of one. The rearrangement joins TRBV18 to TRBJ2-1; D is perhaps TRBD2 (6 bases). With 5 bases removed from V and 7 bases from J, the gap between germline ends came to 21 bases. Germline CDR1 and CDR2: KGHSH and LQKENI. The CDR3 has 16 amino acids. CDR3 nucleotides: TGTGCCAGCTCAACAACCTCGGGACTTCGGAGGAATGAGCAGTTCTTC. It codes for CASSTTSGLRRNEQFF.

This clone was counted many times. The chain uses TRBV11-2 and TRBJ2-7, with D maybe TRBD1 (5 bases). CDR1 is SGHAT, CDR2 FQNNGV, per germline. CDR3 length equals 14 residues. Trimming shortened V by 1 base and J by 0 bases, and 7 bases separated the two germline ends. The CDR3 DNA reads TGTGCCAGCAGCTTAGGACAGAGCTCCTACGAGCAGTACTTC. It specifies CASSLGQSSYEQYF.

The J gene is TRBJ1-3, the V gene TRBV6-1; D is perhaps TRBD1 (6 bases). CDR1 and CDR2 from the germline V gene are MNHNS and SASEGT. This CDR3 comprises 16 residues. Between the trimmed V and J ends, which lost 3 bases and 7 bases, there was a span of 19 bases. CDR3 region: CASSECRGFFHNTIYF. The CDR3 DNA reads TGTGCCAGCAGTGAGTGTAGGGGGTTTTTCCACAACACCATATATTTT.

The genes are TRBV9 and TRBJ1-4; 7 bases map to TRBD1. This CDR3 is built from 16 residues. Germline assignment: CDR1 SGDLS and CDR2 YYNGEE. V dropped 3 bases and J dropped 4; count of bases not matched to a gene: 9. The CDR3, as DNA: TGTGCCAGCAGCGCGCAGGGGGGTGATGGTAATGAAAAACTGTTTTTT. As protein: CASSAQGGDGNEKLFF.

The V and J genes are TRBV10-3 and TRBJ1-1, with a weak D call TRBD1 (5 bases). Trimming took off 0 bases at V and 3 bases at J, with 8 bases between the two ends. Germline V CDR1 and CDR2: ENHRY, SYGVKD. There are 14 residues in the CDR3. In nucleotides, the CDR3 is TGTGCCATCAGTGAGTCTGGGGCTGACACTGAAGCTTTCTTT. Amino acid sequence: CAISESGADTEAFF.

This clone came up a few times. The chain joins TRBV6-6 to TRBJ1-1, with D uncertain. The germline V gene has CDR1 MNHNY and CDR2 SVGAGI (reference sequence). Trimming left V 5 bases short and J 3 bases short, with 4 bases between. This CDR3 is built from 11 residues. The DNA for the CDR3 is TGTGCCAGCAGTCAGTACACTGAAGCTTTCTTT. Amino acids: CASSQYTEAFF.

In this sample, this clone turned up a few times. The V call is TRBV2, the J call TRBJ2-7; 13 bases fit TRBD2. Germline V gene data show CDR1 as SNHLY and CDR2 as FYNNEI. The V segment lost 5 bases and the J segment 2 bases; nucleotides outside the gene matches: 3. The CDR3 spans 15 residues. CDR3 in DNA: TGTGCCAGCAGTCCACTAGCGGGAGGGCCCTACGAGCAGTACTTC. It yields the protein CASSPLAGGPYEQYF.

The V gene is TRBV29-1, the J gene TRBJ1-4; D not certain. This CDR3 has 13 residues. The V gene lost 4 bases and the J gene lost 4 bases, with 10 bases spanning the gap. CDR1 is SQVTM, CDR2 ANQGSEA, per germline. CDR3 sequence reads: CSVARAVNEKLFF. As DNA, the CDR3 is TGCAGCGTTGCGCGGGCGGTTAATGAAAAACTGTTTTTT.